This T cell receptor (beta chain) came from a study of blood T cell repertoires in COVID-19 (dated by TCRdb to 2018 to 2020). About the full investigation: The collaborator samples originated in the United States, Italy and Spain and spanned the acute and convalescent phases of COVID-19. The prospective study material was composed of cDNA or gDNA derived from T cells, B-cell-depleted T cells, or PBMCs. Deeply sampled blood TCRbeta repertoires from subjects exposed to, actively infected with, or recovered from COVID-19 were included in the dataset. The repertoires were released in a freely available public database intended as a resource for research on the immune response to SARS-CoV-2. The samples were drawn from the first 160 participants of the ongoing ImmuneRACE study and from roughly 1,300 subjects provided by 6 global collaborators. A de-identified subject ID, COVID-19 status, age in years and sex were almost always included in the sample metadata. HLA class I and class II types, where available, came from metadata supplied by the sample provider rather than from assay-based typing.

The collaborating institutions used their own protocols to collect whole blood in K2EDTA tubes. Collaborator samples were shipped for TCRbeta analysis as frozen whole blood, isolated PBMCs, or DNA extracted from either sample type. With respect to this clone: Its antigen remains unidentified. The sample holds no much larger clone one base away, and base qualities are not on file.

TCRbeta CDR3 regions were amplified from genomic DNA using the immunoSEQ Assay, a bias-controlled multiplex PCR. On the study's bioinformatics: Nucleated cell counts per sample were estimated from amplification of reference gene primers within the assay. To quantify the absolute abundance of each unique TCRbeta CDR3 rearrangement, sequence reads were collapsed and filtered. For each sample, productive Simpson clonality was calculated as the square root of Simpson's diversity index over productive rearrangements. In TCRdb, the immuneACCESS table is reduced to in-frame sequences with V and J assigned. These tables do not hold every clone; where another copy was compared, an unresolved V gene accounts for under half, and the others remain unexplained. V, J and clone size were drawn from that table, and D and trimming were deduced from the DNA. In this sample the table shows some 180,000 clones, approximately 80% of which occur a single time. The top ten hold under 8.5% of the sample.

CDR1 and CDR2 (SGHRS, YFSETQ) derive from the germline V gene. The V end gives up 2 bases and the J end 1 base, leaving 5 bases in the junction not matched to a gene. CDR3 length: 15 amino acids, cysteine to phenylalanine. CDR3 DNA only is kept here, 45 bases in frame from base 1. Paper-wide results and their limitations: Clinical and demographic metadata were provided uncurated, with the amount varying by source and participant.

The sequence derives from a human donor in a cohort sampled during active COVID-19. Sequenced: peripheral blood. The sequence is built from TRBV5-1 and TRBJ1-1, with 7 bases aligning to TRBD1. The DNA sequence follows: TGCGCCAGCAGCTTAGAGGGACAGACGAACACTGAAGCTTTCTTT. It translates as CASSLEGQTNTEAFF. With the portions outside the CDR3 filled from the reference TRBV5-1 and TRBJ1-1 genes, the complete variable region becomes KAGVTQTPRYLIKTRGQQVTLSCSPISGHRSVSWYQQTPGQGLQFLFEYFSETQRNKGNFPGRFSGRQFSNSRSEMNVSTLELGDSALYLCASSLEGQTNTEAFFGQGTRLTVV.